This TCR beta chain was found in a study of molecular identifiers for immune sequencing clone quantification. Study outcomes and limitations: It was shown that clones above 20 RNA copies held over 98% of effector molecules, but under 1% in naive cells. Among 850,000 to 1,000,000 naive cells, spiked Jurkat TCR RNA from a single cell was reportedly detectable. Identical TCR molecules that share a barcode could lead to an underestimation of highly expanded clone sizes.

About this clonotype: Its specificity is not known.

TCRdb reanalysed the PCR reads using MiXCR and keeps one entry per CDR3 protein. The sample carries more than 95,000 distinct CDR3 sequences, 24% recorded once. The CDR3 runs to 16 residues. The germline gives CDR1 LNHDA, CDR2 SQIVND (reference sequence). With 3 bases removed from V and 3 bases from J, the gap between germline ends came to 14 bases. The chain links TRBV19 to TRBJ2-2; a possible D gene is TRBD2 (7 bases). Input material: naive CD8+ T cells from blood, with Jurkat cell RNA spiked in. Subset in this sample: FACS-sorted CD8+CD4-CCR7+CD45RA+ naive T cells. The sequence came from a human donor in good health. Some libraries in this study had Jurkat cell RNA spiked in. CDR3 nucleotide sequence: TGTGCCAGTAGTATTGGAGGGGGGGGAGACACCGGGGAGCTGTTTTTT. Translation: CASSIGGGGDTGELFF.